Listed here are 19 T cell receptor beta chains from one sample, sequenced in a study of blood T cells in healthy people across ages. A second PCR, run for about 7 to 11 cycles, used a sample-barcoded 5' primer plus a J-beta primer mix. TCRdb passed the 5' RACE reads through MiXCR, listing each CDR3 protein once. In the table there are 500,000 to 600,000 distinct CDR3 sequences, 25% to 30% of which are singletons. Sequencing input: blood. The receptor source for this set is a woman aged 65 to 85 in good health.

Regarding this clonotype: This may arise from a read error, as a much more abundant clone is one base away. The chain employs TRBV7-6 and TRBJ2-4; possibly TRBD2 for D (6 bases). Germline V gene sequence: CDR1 SGHVS, CDR2 FNYEAQ. There are 15 residues in the CDR3. CDR3 DNA: TGTGCCAGCGCGGGGTGGGACGGGGGAAAAAACGTTCAGTACTTC. It encodes CASAGWDGGKNVQYF.

This clonotype came up a few times. The chain recombines TRBV10-3 with TRBJ2-2; D is undetermined. The CDR3 totals 14 residues. Germline CDR1 reads ENHRY; CDR2 reads SYGVKD. With 3 bases removed from V and 6 bases from J, the gap between germline ends came to 11 bases. The CDR3 region is CAISETPGAGELFF. Here the CDR3 DNA reads TGTGCCATCAGTGAAACTCCGGGCGCCGGGGAGCTGTTTTTT.

This rearrangement joins TRBV3-1 to TRBJ2-1; TRBD2 matches 12 bases. The J segment lost 7 bases and the V segment lost 3 bases, leaving 4 bases of the junction unmatched. The CDR3 length is 15 residues. Germline values: CDR1 LGHDT, CDR2 YNNKEL (reference sequence). CDR3 DNA: TGTGCCAGCAGCCACGTCACTAGCGGGAGGAATGAGCAGTTCTTC. Translating gives CASSHVTSGRNEQFF.

This clonotype was counted a few times. The chain joins TRBV5-1 to TRBJ2-2; 10 bases are a match to TRBD2. CDR3 length: 15 amino acids. The germline V gene encodes CDR1 SGHRS and CDR2 YFSETQ. V was clipped by 4 bases and J by 6 bases; unmatched bases: 6. CDR3 region: CASSAGTSVSGELFF. In nucleotides, the CDR3 is TGCGCCAGCAGCGCCGGGACTAGCGTATCCGGGGAGCTGTTTTTT.

This clonotype showed up just a few times. This chain joins TRBV15 and TRBJ1-3; the D is unclear. Per germline, CDR1 LNHNV and CDR2 YYDKDF (reference sequence). There are 14 residues in the CDR3. Trimming left V 5 bases short and J 4 bases short, with 12 bases between. Here the CDR3 reads CATSGQVSGNTIYF. CDR3 bases: TGTGCCACCAGCGGGCAAGTTTCAGGAAACACCATATATTTT.

The genes are TRBV4-2 and TRBJ1-1; no firm D call. This CDR3 spans 14 amino acids. Trimming stripped 3 bases from V and 1 base from J, with 9 bases between. Germline V gene sequence: CDR1 LGHNA, CDR2 YNFKEQ. The CDR3 DNA sequence: TGTGCCAGCAGCCATAGCGGGAAGAACACTGAAGCTTTCTTT. The encoded protein is CASSHSGKNTEAFF.

To note about this clonotype: One junction end disagrees with the germline gene, perhaps due to a read error. The V and J genes are TRBV15 and TRBJ2-5; tentatively, D is TRBD2 (6 bases). The CDR3 covers 15 residues. Per germline, CDR1 LNHNV and CDR2 YYDKDF (reference sequence). The CDR3 DNA follows: TGTGCCACCAGCAGAGATGGGGGGATCCAAGAGGCCCAGTACTTC. Translating gives CATSRDGGIQEAQYF.

This clonotype turned up a few times. The CDR3 sequence is CASSLRGPYNSPLHF. CDR3 coding DNA: TGTGCCAGCAGTTTAAGGGGGCCCTATAATTCACCCCTCCACTTT. V gene TRBV12-3 or TRBV12-4 combines with J gene TRBJ1-6; 7 bases match TRBD1. This CDR3 has 15 residues. V lost 2 bases to trimming and J lost 2 bases; unmatched junction nucleotides: 0.

This clonotype has a handful of counts. The chain has TRBV7-9 and TRBJ1-4; TRBD1 might be the D (6 bases). The CDR3 runs 14 residues. Germline assignment: CDR1 SEHNR and CDR2 FQNEAQ (reference sequence). The V end lost 3 bases, the J end lost 6 bases, and 11 bases lay between the germline ends. The CDR3 region has the DNA TGTGCCAGCAGCTTCGGGGGGCTTGATGAAAAACTGTTTTTT. Its protein product is CASSFGGLDEKLFF.

The genes are TRBV7-2 and TRBJ2-7; possibly TRBD2 for D (6 bases). The CDR3 runs to 16 residues. V lost 7 bases, J lost 2 bases, and 21 bases lay in between. Germline CDR1 is SGHTA and CDR2 is FQGNSA. The CDR3 DNA reads TGTGCCAGCACCCTGTCGGTCGGGGGATTTCCCTACGAGCAGTACTTC. It encodes CASTLSVGGFPYEQYF.

In its sample, this clonotype was seen many times. At one end the junction does not follow the germline gene, possibly because of a read error. The chain is built from TRBV5-1 and TRBJ2-5; D unclear. This CDR3 region has 13 residues. Germline V gene data show CDR1 as SGHRS and CDR2 as YFSETQ. This chain's CDR3 is CASSLVGKETQYF. CDR3 nucleotide sequence: TGTGCCAGCAGTTTAGTGGGAAAGGAGACCCAGTACTTC.

CDR3 sequence (DNA): TGTGCCAGCAGCCCCTGGACAGGGATGGACTATGGCTACACCTTC. Its protein is CASSPWTGMDYGYTF. The chain uses TRBV7-2 and TRBJ1-2, with 8 bases fitting TRBD1. The CDR3 extends over 15 amino acids. The J segment lost 3 bases and the V segment lost 5 bases, leaving 8 bases of the junction unmatched. The germline CDR1 and CDR2 sequences are SGHTA and FQGNSA.

This clonotype occurred once. The V and J genes are TRBV27 and TRBJ2-1; TRBD1 or TRBD2 may be the D gene (5 bases each). The J call may be in error: the DNA end matches TRBJ2-7 better. CDR1 and CDR2 (germline): MNHEY, SMNVEV (reference sequence). There are 15 residues in the CDR3. DNA for the CDR3: TGTGCCAGCAGTCTTAAAGGGGCAGCGGTCTACGAGCAGTACTTC. Protein: CASSLKGAAVYEQYF.

This clonotype was seen a handful of times. This chain links TRBV3-1 with TRBJ1-2, with unresolved D. Germline lookup yields CDR1 LGHDT and CDR2 YNNKEL (reference sequence). Trimming pared 2 bases from V and 6 bases from J, leaving 7 bases between. This CDR3 has 12 residues. CDR3 nucleotides: TGTGCCAGCAGCCAATCTCAAAATGGCTACACCTTC. Translating gives CASSQSQNGYTF.

This clonotype appeared a few times. Given a much more abundant clone one base away, this may be a read error. V gene TRBV9 combines with J gene TRBJ2-7; D is possibly TRBD2 (5 bases). Germline V gene data show CDR1 as SGDLS and CDR2 as YYNGEE. The CDR3 spans 15 residues. CDR3 bases: TGTGCCCGCAGCTTAAGACTGGGGAGCTCCTACGAGCAGTACTTC. Its translation is CARSLRLGSSYEQYF.

A word on this clonotype: Sequence at one end of the junction differs from germline and may be a read error. The chain links TRBV6-5 to TRBJ2-2; D may be TRBD2 (5 bases). In germline, CDR1 is MNHEY, CDR2 SVGAGI. The CDR3 is 15 residues long. The CDR3 DNA reads TGTGCCAGCAGTTACGGTGCTGGGGAAGCCGGGGAGCTGTCTTTT. Protein sequence: CASSYGAGEAGELSF.

V is TRBV7-8 and J is TRBJ2-5; TRBD2 matches at 7 bases. With 5 bases clipped from V and 3 bases from J, the junction kept 6 bases outside the gene matches. CDR1 and CDR2 (germline): SGHVS, FQNEAQ. CDR3 length: 14 residues. CDR3 DNA: TGTGCCAGCAGCCTAGAGGGGAGGGAAGAGACCCAGTACTTC. Protein product: CASSLEGREETQYF.

In its sample, this clonotype was seen a few times. V usage is TRBV29-1 and J usage is TRBJ2-5; 7 bases are shared with TRBD1. CDR1 is SQVTM and CDR2 is ANQGSEA in the germline V gene. The CDR3 is 14 amino acids. Germline trimming cut 6 bases from V and 0 bases from J; bases unmatched to any gene: 7. The CDR3 region has the DNA TGCAGCGTCGATAAGACAGGGCACCAAGAGACCCAGTACTTC. It codes for CSVDKTGHQETQYF.

The chain combines TRBV3-1 with TRBJ1-2; tentative D call: TRBD1 (5 bases). The V and J ends lost 1 base and 3 bases respectively, with 12 bases between them. CDR3 length: 15 amino acids. Germline V gene lookup returns CDR1 LGHDT and CDR2 YNNKEL (reference sequence). CDR3 sequence (DNA): TGTGCCAGCAGCCAAGGAAGGGGTTTGGACTATGGCTACACCTTC. It codes for CASSQGRGLDYGYTF. The complete variable domain, with remaining parts taken from reference TRBV3-1 and TRBJ1-2, reads DTAVSQTPKYLVTQMGNDKSIKCEQNLGHDTMYWYKQDSKKFLKIMFSYNNKELIINETVPNRFSPKSPDKAHLNLHINSLELGDSAVYFCASSQGRGLDYGYTFGSGTRLTVV.